One sample yielded the 14 T cell receptor beta chains listed below, sequenced in a study of cytomegalovirus exposure and HLA in healthy donors. The primer mix had 60 Vbeta and 13 Jbeta primers. The assay was immunoSEQ multiplex PCR, and TCRdb's table has in-frame clones only and misses some. The sample carries over 85,000 clones, about 70% recorded once. The sequencing input was PBMCs. The receptors derive from a man aged 30 to 45 in good health and CMV-seronegative.

There are a few counts of this clone. This rearrangement joins TRBV25-1 to TRBJ2-1; TRBD2 might be the D (5 bases). The CDR3 runs to 14 residues. Germline-derived CDR1 and CDR2 are MGHDK and SYGVNS. Between the trimmed V and J ends, which lost 5 bases and 12 bases, there was a span of 20 bases. CDR3 loop: CASSHEHHDRGQFF. CDR3 in DNA: TGTGCCAGCAGTCACGAGCACCACGATCGGGGGCAGTTCTTC.

The chain joins TRBV2 to TRBJ2-1; 8 bases map to TRBD2. The V gene's germline CDR1 is SNHLY and CDR2 FYNNEI. CDR3 length: 16 amino acids. J lost 9 bases, V lost 6 bases, and 16 bases had no gene match. CDR3 DNA: TGTGCCAGCAGGCCCCCGATGGCGGGGGGACCGGGTGAGCAGTTCTTC. Translating it yields CASRPPMAGGPGEQFF.

This clone came up a few times. The V and J genes are TRBV7-9 and TRBJ2-3; a weak D match, TRBD2 (5 bases). Deletions cut 4 bases from V and 2 bases from J, with 16 bases between. CDR1 and CDR2 (germline): SEHNR, FQNEAQ (reference sequence). This CDR3 is 16 amino acids long. DNA for the CDR3: TGTGCCAGCAGCTCCCCACTAGTGACTCACACAGATACGCAGTATTTT. Its protein product is CASSSPLVTHTDTQYF.

V gene TRBV10-1 combines with J gene TRBJ2-1, with 8 bases that match TRBD2. CDR3 length equals 15 residues. Germline-derived CDR1 and CDR2 are WNHNN and SYGVQD (reference sequence). V lost 2 bases to trimming and J lost 5 bases; unmatched junction nucleotides: 5. The CDR3 loop reads CASSEGGLGDNEQFF. The CDR3 DNA reads TGCGCCAGCAGTGAGGGGGGACTAGGGGACAATGAGCAGTTCTTC.

The rearrangement uses TRBV7-2 and TRBJ1-1; D not certain. The germline CDR1 and CDR2 sequences are SGHTA and FQGNSA. This CDR3 is built from 18 residues. Trimming removed 3 bases at V and 0 bases at J, with 20 bases between. The CDR3 region is CASSLIPGPALMNTEAFF. The DNA for the CDR3 is TGTGCCAGCAGCTTGATACCGGGTCCGGCCCTCATGAACACTGAAGCTTTCTTT.

CDR3 bases: TGTGCCAGCGGCGACGGGCAGGGGTACTACAATGAGCAGTTCTTC. Amino acid sequence: CASGDGQGYYNEQFF. The V and J genes are TRBV2 and TRBJ2-1; weak D call: TRBD1 (6 bases). The germline V gene has CDR1 SNHLY and CDR2 FYNNEI. V was cut by 8 bases and J by 3 bases, with 17 bases left in between. This CDR3 is 15 amino acids long.

This rearrangement joins TRBV11-3 to TRBJ2-2; D remains unclear. Germline CDR1 reads SGHNT; CDR2 reads YENEEA. The ends were cut back, 7 bases at V and 3 bases at J, with 9 bases in the middle. The CDR3 is 13 residues long. CDR3 bases: TGTGCCAGCACCCCGGCGGACACCGGGGAGCTGTTTTTT. It yields the protein CASTPADTGELFF.

The chain joins TRBV7-2 to TRBJ1-2; D gene unclear. CDR3 length: 12 residues. V was clipped by 1 base and J by 6 bases, with 6 bases between them. Germline V lookup: CDR1 SGHTA, CDR2 FQGNSA. CDR3 in amino acids: CASSLVLDGYTF. The CDR3 bases are TGTGCCAGCAGCTTAGTTCTAGATGGCTACACCTTC.

This clone was recorded a few times. V is TRBV30 and J is TRBJ2-5; TRBD2 aligns across 9 bases. From germline, CDR1 is GTSNPN and CDR2 SVGIG (reference sequence). J gave up 2 bases and V 2 bases, and 6 bases lay outside the gene matches. The CDR3 consists of 15 residues. The CDR3 sequence: CAWSPLAGLQETQYF. CDR3 DNA sequence: TGTGCCTGGAGTCCCCTAGCGGGGCTACAAGAGACCCAGTACTTC.

This chain uses TRBV27 with TRBJ2-1, with 13 bases that match TRBD2. The germline CDR1 and CDR2 sequences are MNHEY and SMNVEV (reference sequence). Germline trimming cut 6 bases from V and 4 bases from J; bases unmatched to any gene: 15. CDR3 length: 19 amino acids. CDR3 region: CASSLRLAGGLNPYNEQFF. CDR3 DNA: TGTGCCAGCAGCCTTAGACTAGCGGGAGGCCTGAACCCATACAATGAGCAGTTCTTC.

The genes are TRBV5-6 and TRBJ2-3; TRBD2 might be the D (6 bases). Germline V CDR1 and CDR2: SGHDT, YYEEEE. V was cut by 0 bases and J by 0 bases, with 8 bases left in between. The CDR3 loop spans 15 amino acids. CDR3 sequence: CASSLAGLSTDTQYF. The DNA of the CDR3 is TGTGCCAGCAGCTTGGCTGGACTAAGCACAGATACGCAGTATTTT.

The chain uses TRBV5-6 and TRBJ1-6; the match to TRBD1 covers 8 bases. V was pared by 6 bases and J by 7 bases, with 6 bases of the junction left unmatched. Per the germline V gene, CDR1 is SGHDT and CDR2 is YYEEEE. This CDR3 comprises 14 residues. CDR3 in amino acids: CASTGQGVNSPLHF. CDR3 DNA: TGTGCCAGCACCGGACAGGGCGTAAATTCACCCCTCCACTTT.

The chain carries TRBV7-2 and TRBJ1-1; D uncertain. Germline loops: CDR1 SGHTA, CDR2 FQGNSA. V lost 4 bases, J lost 0 bases, and 6 bases lay in between. The CDR3 extends over 13 amino acids. CDR3 DNA sequence: TGTGCCAGCAGCTACCAGGTGAACACTGAAGCTTTCTTT. This translates into CASSYQVNTEAFF. Variable domain in full (rest from reference TRBV7-2 and TRBJ1-1): GAGVSQSPSNKVTEKGKDVELRCDPISGHTALYWYRQSLGQGLEFLIYFQGNSAPDKSGLPSDRFSAERTGGSVSTLTIQRTQQEDSAVYLCASSYQVNTEAFFGQGTRLTVV.

V usage is TRBV15 and J usage is TRBJ2-1, with 8 bases that match TRBD2. The germline gives CDR1 LNHNV, CDR2 YYDKDF (reference sequence). Losses at the gene ends were 1 base for V and 7 bases for J; bases not matched to a gene: 3. The CDR3 is made up of 14 amino acids. Written as DNA, the CDR3 is TGTGCCACCAGCAGAGTCGGGGGGGGAAATGAGCAGTTCTTC. Its protein is CATSRVGGGNEQFF.